The 16 T cell receptor beta chains in this list originate from one sample, sequenced in a study of cytomegalovirus exposure and HLA in healthy donors. The PCR ran on 60 Vbeta and 13 Jbeta primers. Sequencing used immunoSEQ multiplex PCR; TCRdb keeps in-frame clones, though not all of them. The data contain 150,000 to 180,000 clones, 60% to 85% of them singletons. Sequenced input: PBMCs. The receptors come from a woman aged 35 to 49 in good health and CMV-seronegative.

This chain uses TRBV5-1 with TRBJ2-7, with 7 bases lining up with TRBD1. Trimming cost V 4 bases and J 0 bases; bases outside gene matches: 4. The CDR3 totals 14 residues. Germline CDR1 is SGHRS and CDR2 is YFSETQ. Written as DNA, the CDR3 is TGCGCCAGCAGCCCAACAGGGGACTCCTACGAGCAGTACTTC. It is translated as CASSPTGDSYEQYF.

This clone was seen just once. The rearrangement joins TRBV7-9 to TRBJ2-7; no clear D. V dropped 6 bases and J dropped 6 bases, with 12 bases sitting between them. Germline CDR1 reads SEHNR; CDR2 reads FQNEAQ (reference sequence). The CDR3 covers 12 residues. DNA for the CDR3: TGTGCCAGCAGTTCCGAGGTGGGCGAGCAGTACTTC. Residues: CASSSEVGEQYF.

CDR3 sequence: CASRGGTTSGNTIYF. The CDR3 DNA reads as TGCGCCAGCAGAGGTGGGACAACCTCTGGAAACACCATATATTTT. V is TRBV5-1 and J is TRBJ1-3, with D maybe TRBD1 (6 bases). The CDR3 length is 15 residues. The V gene lost 5 bases and the J gene lost 0 bases, with 12 bases spanning the gap. Germline V gives CDR1 SGHRS, CDR2 YFSETQ. The full variable domain, with the rest looked up from reference TRBV5-1 and TRBJ1-3, is KAGVTQTPRYLIKTRGQQVTLSCSPISGHRSVSWYQQTPGQGLQFLFEYFSETQRNKGNFPGRFSGRQFSNSRSEMNVSTLELGDSALYLCASRGGTTSGNTIYFGEGSWLTVV.

CDR3 DNA: TGTGCCAGCAGCCCGACCAGGGACTATGGCTACACCTTC. Protein sequence: CASSPTRDYGYTF. The genes are TRBV7-2 and TRBJ1-2, with D possibly TRBD1 on 5 matching bases. The V gene's germline CDR1 is SGHTA and CDR2 FQGNSA. The CDR3 covers 13 residues. V dropped 5 bases and J dropped 3 bases, with 10 bases sitting between them.

The CDR3 DNA is TGTGCCAGCAGCTTAGACGGGTACAATCAGCCCCAGCATTTT. It encodes CASSLDGYNQPQHF. The chain carries TRBV7-9 and TRBJ1-5; no clear D gene. Germline CDR1 and CDR2: SEHNR and FQNEAQ (reference sequence). The V gene lost 1 base and the J gene lost 3 bases, with 7 bases spanning the gap. The CDR3 is made up of 14 amino acids. Filled out from reference TRBV7-9 and TRBJ1-5, the complete variable domain reads DTGVSQNPRHKITKRGQNVTFRCDPISEHNRLYWYRQTLGQGPEFLTYFQNEAQLEKSRLLSDRFSAERPKGSFSTLEIQRTEQGDSAMYLCASSLDGYNQPQHFGDGTRLSIL.

The chain joins TRBV7-9 to TRBJ2-1; TRBD2 agrees at 12 bases. This CDR3 region has 16 residues. Per germline, CDR1 SEHNR and CDR2 FQNEAQ (reference sequence). The trim removed 5 bases at V and 6 bases at J, leaving 8 bases unmatched. CDR3 bases: TGTGCCAGCAGCCGACTAGCGGGAGTCCTCTCCAATGAGCAGTTCTTC. Residues: CASSRLAGVLSNEQFF.

J is TRBJ1-2 and V is TRBV6-5; D ambiguous. V lost 2 bases to trimming and J lost 2 bases, with 12 bases between them. Germline V gene lookup returns CDR1 MNHEY and CDR2 SVGAGI. The CDR3 totals 15 residues. The CDR3 here is CASSYIRGFNYGYTF. The CDR3 DNA follows: TGTGCCAGCAGTTACATTCGGGGATTCAACTATGGCTACACCTTC.

The sample holds many counts of this clone. This chain links TRBV2 with TRBJ1-5, with TRBD1 matching over 7 bases. The germline gives CDR1 SNHLY, CDR2 FYNNEI. The trim removed 3 bases at V and 6 bases at J, leaving 8 bases unmatched. The CDR3 sequence is 15 residues long. CDR3 coding DNA: TGTGCCAGCAGTGATCGGACAGGATCAACTCAGCCCCAGCATTTT. Translation: CASSDRTGSTQPQHF.

This chain joins TRBV11-2 and TRBJ1-2; 10 bases map to TRBD1. Germline V gene sequence: CDR1 SGHAT, CDR2 FQNNGV. CDR3 size: 15 residues. V was clipped by 4 bases and J by 8 bases; unmatched bases: 10. This CDR3 is CASSSLGDRGKGYTF. As DNA, the CDR3 is TGTGCCAGCAGCTCCCTAGGGGACAGGGGAAAAGGCTACACCTTC. The full variable domain, with the rest looked up from reference TRBV11-2 and TRBJ1-2, is EAGVAQSPRYKIIEKRQSVAFWCNPISGHATLYWYQQILGQGPKLLIQFQNNGVVDDSQLPKDRFSAERLKGVDSTLKIQPAKLEDSAVYLCASSSLGDRGKGYTFGSGTRLTVV.

The V and J genes are TRBV27 and TRBJ2-3, with D perhaps matching TRBD2 (6 bases). Deletions cut 2 bases from V and 6 bases from J, with 15 bases between. This CDR3 comprises 15 residues. The germline CDR1 and CDR2 sequences are MNHEY and SMNVEV (reference sequence). The CDR3 is CASSLIGDSPDTQYF. The CDR3 DNA follows: TGTGCCAGCAGTTTAATCGGGGACTCCCCGGATACGCAGTATTTT.

DNA of the CDR3: TGTGCCAGCAGTGGGGACAGTGGCCTGGCTTTCTTT. Protein sequence: CASSGDSGLAFF. The rearrangement links TRBV27 to TRBJ1-1; 7 nucleotides agree with TRBD1. V dropped 5 bases and J dropped 11; count of bases not matched to a gene: 8. Germline V gives CDR1 MNHEY, CDR2 SMNVEV (reference sequence). This CDR3 has 12 residues.

The chain has TRBV29-1 and TRBJ2-7, with a possible D match to TRBD1 (5 bases). Germline V lookup: CDR1 SQVTM, CDR2 ANQGSEA. The CDR3 is 15 residues long. The V end was cut by 3 bases, the J end by 3 bases, with 18 bases between. In nucleotides, the CDR3 is TGCAGCGTTGAGACGGCAGGGCAGGGTGGCTACGAGCAGTACTTC. Residues: CSVETAGQGGYEQYF.

The sample holds a few counts of this clone. This CDR3 is CASSYALADQPQHF. For the CDR3, the DNA is TGTGCCAGCAGTTACGCTTTGGCTGATCAGCCCCAGCATTTT. This chain links TRBV6-5 with TRBJ1-5; D is undetermined. CDR1 and CDR2 (germline): MNHEY, SVGAGI. Trimming left V 2 bases short and J 5 bases short, with 10 bases between. There are 14 residues in the CDR3.

This chain connects TRBV9 to TRBJ1-4; D perhaps matches TRBD1 (5 bases). V dropped 4 bases and J dropped 2 bases, with 18 bases sitting between them. This CDR3 spans 17 amino acids. Germline loops: CDR1 SGDLS, CDR2 YYNGEE. Here the CDR3 reads CASSPRGRDITNEKLFF. Written as DNA, the CDR3 is TGTGCCAGCAGCCCGCGGGGCAGGGATATTACTAATGAAAAACTGTTTTTT.

V gene TRBV5-1 combines with J gene TRBJ1-2, with D unclear. Germline V gene data show CDR1 as SGHRS and CDR2 as YFSETQ. V was cut by 2 bases and J by 2 bases, with 7 bases left in between. The CDR3 extends over 13 amino acids. As DNA, the CDR3 is TGCGCCAGCAGCTTAAGCGAAAACTATGGCTACACCTTC. The encoded protein is CASSLSENYGYTF.

This clone was counted a single time. The chain has TRBV19 and TRBJ2-3; D is perhaps TRBD2 (6 bases). The V and J ends lost 2 bases and 5 bases respectively, with 14 bases between them. Germline V CDR1 and CDR2: LNHDA, SQIVND (reference sequence). The CDR3 sequence is 15 residues long. CDR3 nucleotides: TGTGCCAGTAGTATAACGGGGGTAGGATTAGATACGCAGTATTTT. Translated: CASSITGVGLDTQYF.